This entry features one TCR beta chain sequence. A sample-barcoded 5' primer and a J-beta primer mix were used in a second PCR of about 7 to 11 cycles. MiXCR, applied by TCRdb to the 5' RACE reads, yields one record per CDR3 protein. The sample lists about 1,400,000 distinct CDR3 sequences, roughly 40% occurring once. These data originate in a study of blood T cells in healthy people across ages. From germline, CDR1 is DFQATT and CDR2 SNEGSKA (reference sequence). The CDR3 is 12 residues long. The V end lost 3 bases, the J end lost 4 bases, and 9 bases lay between the germline ends. V usage is TRBV20-1 and J usage is TRBJ1-1; D ambiguous. The sample consisted of blood. This TCR was recovered from a woman in her late teens or twenties in good health. The CDR3 loop is CSASKGTTEAFF. CDR3 in DNA: TGCAGTGCTAGTAAGGGTACCACTGAAGCTTTCTTT.